The 4 T cell receptor beta chains reported below all come from one sample, sequenced in a study of T cells in localized non-small cell lung cancer. Libraries were prepared by immunoSEQ multiplex PCR; TCRdb keeps only in-frame clonotypes and omits some of them. The sample carries tens of thousands of clones, more than 75% recorded once. The specimen was peripheral blood, collected before any cancer treatment. These receptors originate from a woman between 35 and 70 years old with stage I squamous cell lung carcinoma.

The chain is built from TRBV13 and TRBJ2-2, with 9 nucleotides matching TRBD2. Germline CDR1 PRHDT, CDR2 FYEKMQ (reference sequence). Germline trimming cut 7 bases from V and 3 bases from J; bases unmatched to any gene: 9. The CDR3 is made up of 16 amino acids. This CDR3 reads CASNSRTSAYTGELFF. CDR3 coding DNA: TGTGCCAGCAACTCACGGACTAGCGCTTACACCGGGGAGCTGTTTTTT.

This clone has only one observation. The V gene is TRBV7-9, the J gene TRBJ1-6, with TRBD1 matching over 9 bases. The germline gives CDR1 SEHNR, CDR2 FQNEAQ (reference sequence). The V and J ends lost 5 bases and 6 bases, in that order; junction bases with no gene match: 8. This CDR3 is built from 16 residues. The CDR3 bases are TGTGCCAGCAGCGCTCTCCTGGGACAGGGTAATTCACCCCTCCACTTT. Translation gives CASSALLGQGNSPLHF.

CDR3 in amino acids: CASSEGTDYGYTF. In DNA, the CDR3 is TGTGCCAGCAGTGAAGGGACAGACTATGGCTACACCTTC. The chain uses TRBV25-1 and TRBJ1-2; 7 bases match TRBD1. J gave up 3 bases and V 2 bases, and 0 bases lay outside the gene matches. The length of the CDR3 is 13 residues. CDR1 and CDR2 (germline): MGHDK, SYGVNS.

The J gene is TRBJ1-4, the V gene TRBV2, with D hard to call. V gave up 6 bases and J gave up 5 bases, with 13 bases separating them. The CDR3 is 14 residues long. From germline, CDR1 is SNHLY and CDR2 FYNNEI. CDR3 loop: CASRDPGVNEKLFF. Written as DNA, the CDR3 is TGTGCCAGCAGGGACCCGGGAGTCAATGAAAAACTGTTTTTT.